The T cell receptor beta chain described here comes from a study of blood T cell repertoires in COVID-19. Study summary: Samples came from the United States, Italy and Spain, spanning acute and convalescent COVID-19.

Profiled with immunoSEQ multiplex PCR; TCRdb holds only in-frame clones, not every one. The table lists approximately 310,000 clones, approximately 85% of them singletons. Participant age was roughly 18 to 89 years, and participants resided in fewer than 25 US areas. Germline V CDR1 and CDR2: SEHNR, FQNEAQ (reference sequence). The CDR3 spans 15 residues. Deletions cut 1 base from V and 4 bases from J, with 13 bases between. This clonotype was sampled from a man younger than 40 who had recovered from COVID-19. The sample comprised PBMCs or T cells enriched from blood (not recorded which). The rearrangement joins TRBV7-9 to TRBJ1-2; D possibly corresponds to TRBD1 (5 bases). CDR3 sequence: CASSLESYRTYGYTF. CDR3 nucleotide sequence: TGTGCCAGCAGCTTAGAGTCTTACAGGACCTATGGCTACACCTTC. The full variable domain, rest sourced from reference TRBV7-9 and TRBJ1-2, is DTGVSQNPRHKITKRGQNVTFRCDPISEHNRLYWYRQTLGQGPEFLTYFQNEAQLEKSRLLSDRFSAERPKGSFSTLEIQRTEQGDSAMYLCASSLESYRTYGYTFGSGTRLTVV.